Following are 19 T cell receptor beta chains from one sample sequenced in a study of regulatory T cells in long-lasting Graves disease (dated by TCRdb to about 2021). The library was obtained by multiplex PCR. The sequencer was an Illumina HiSeq 4000. TCR beta libraries were built with iRepertoire HTBI primers and Arm-PCR amplification of CDR3 regions. TCRdb handled the public reads itself, with Q25 trimming in fastp and clone calling in MiXCR, and kept productive beta chains. CDR3 protein sequences are deduplicated, and each keeps its most common genes and DNA. This sample is represented by about 540,000 distinct CDR3 sequences; less than 15% of them were singletons. The ten largest clones take up 8.5% to 10% of the sample. The time point label, read with the paper, signifies: newly diagnosed GD, antithyroid drugs for less than 3 months. RNA was extracted from PBMCs in TRIzol for both TCR sequencing and RNA sequencing.

These data were likewise used in another study, on T cells in Graves' hyperthyroidism and ophthalmopathy.

The sequenced sample was peripheral blood mononuclear cells (PBMCs), obtained at new diagnosis, from a patient treated with antithyroid drugs. These TCRs come from a man aged 30-40 years with Graves disease. Donor details come from another sample of the same person, matched by shared clones.

This clonotype came up many times. The chain links TRBV6-1 to TRBJ1-1; D gene uncertain. The CDR3 sequence is 14 residues long. CDR1 MNHNS and CDR2 SASEGT come from the germline V gene. V lost 10 bases to trimming and J lost 0 bases, with 15 bases between them. CDR3 bases: TGTGCCACCCGCCCCGGGGTAATGAACACTGAAGCTTTCTTT. It yields the protein CATRPGVMNTEAFF.

Only a few counts were recorded for this clonotype. A clone one base away is much larger, so this may be a read error. V gene TRBV3-1 combines with J gene TRBJ1-1; 7 bases are shared with TRBD1. The germline gives CDR1 LGHDT, CDR2 YNNKEL (reference sequence). There are 13 residues in the CDR3. Trimming removed 4 bases from V and 3 bases from J; junction bases left unmatched: 2. CDR3: CASSPRGYTEAFF. In nucleotides, the CDR3 is TGTGCCAGCAGCCCCAGGGGGTACACTGAAGCTTTCTTT.

This clonotype was seen at least ten times. The chain is built from TRBV27 and TRBJ2-7; D gene ambiguous. V lost 8 bases and J lost 0, with 11 bases in between. The CDR3 runs to 13 residues. Germline V gene data show CDR1 as MNHEY and CDR2 as SMNVEV (reference sequence). For the CDR3, the DNA is TGTGCCAGCCGTAGTCAGAACTCCTACGAGCAGTACTTC. This sequence encodes CASRSQNSYEQYF.

This clonotype was recorded at least ten times. The V and J genes are TRBV27 and TRBJ1-6; TRBD1 is a possible D gene (6 bases). There are 16 residues in the CDR3. The ends were cut back, 3 bases at V and 2 bases at J, with 11 bases in the middle. Per germline, CDR1 MNHEY and CDR2 SMNVEV (reference sequence). The CDR3 loop is CASSFTQGPYNSPLHF. The CDR3 coding sequence is TGTGCCAGCAGTTTTACACAGGGCCCCTATAATTCACCCCTCCACTTT.

J is TRBJ2-1 and V is TRBV19; D possibly corresponds to TRBD1 (5 bases). The CDR3 is 13 amino acids. The V and J ends lost 5 bases and 9 bases respectively, with 14 bases between them. The germline gives CDR1 LNHDA, CDR2 SQIVND (reference sequence). The CDR3, as DNA: TGTGCCAGTAGTGGGGCCCCACCTTTTGAGCAGTTCTTC. Its translation is CASSGAPPFEQFF.

There are many counts of this clonotype. This chain connects TRBV29-1 to TRBJ2-7; D is undetermined. Per the germline V gene, CDR1 is SQVTM and CDR2 is ANQGSEA. CDR3 length: 14 amino acids. Trimming took off 6 bases at V and 0 bases at J, with 15 bases between the two ends. CDR3 amino acids: CSVARTPSSYEQYF. The DNA of the CDR3 is TGCAGCGTAGCCAGGACCCCTAGCTCCTACGAGCAGTACTTC.

There are many counts of this clonotype. CDR3 loop: CSAAPGQGAYEQYF. CDR3 nucleotide sequence: TGCAGTGCGGCCCCGGGACAGGGGGCCTACGAGCAGTACTTC. The chain employs TRBV20-1 and TRBJ2-7; 11 bases are a match to TRBD1. Germline V gene data show CDR1 as DFQATT and CDR2 as SNEGSKA (reference sequence). The CDR3 loop spans 14 amino acids. Germline trimming cut 6 bases from V and 2 bases from J; bases unmatched to any gene: 6.

This clonotype has at least ten counts. The V gene is TRBV6-1, the J gene TRBJ2-7, with 9 positions matching TRBD1. J was trimmed by 3 bases and V by 4 bases; bases with no gene match: 4. This CDR3 contains 14 residues. CDR1 and CDR2 from the germline V gene are MNHNS and SASEGT. CDR3 loop: CASSAGTGFYEQYF. The CDR3 region has the DNA TGTGCCAGCAGTGCCGGGACAGGGTTCTACGAGCAGTACTTC.

The V call is TRBV10-2, the J call TRBJ2-7, with 13 bases lining up with TRBD2. Germline CDR1 is WSHSY and CDR2 is SAAADI. V was clipped by 8 bases and J by 7 bases; unmatched bases: 11. The CDR3 runs to 15 residues. CDR3 in DNA: TGCGCCAGCGTCGGGAGGACTAGCGGGAGTTTGGAGCAGTACTTC. Translation gives CASVGRTSGSLEQYF.

In its sample, this clonotype was seen a few times. The chain has TRBV6-1 and TRBJ1-2; 11 bases fit TRBD1. The CDR3 sequence is 13 residues long. J was trimmed by 8 bases and V by 6 bases; bases with no gene match: 5. Germline lookup yields CDR1 MNHNS and CDR2 SASEGT. The CDR3 bases are TGTGCCAGCAGGGACAGGGGGCGCCGGGGCTACACCTTC. Its translation: CASRDRGRRGYTF.

Ten or more counts support this clonotype. The chain couples TRBV12-3 or TRBV12-4 to TRBJ2-1, with D possibly TRBD2 on 5 matching bases. This CDR3 has 14 residues. Trimming took off 2 bases at V and 2 bases at J, with 7 bases between the two ends. The DNA of the CDR3 is TGTGCCAGCAGTTTACGGGAAACCTACAATGAGCAGTTCTTC. Its protein product is CASSLRETYNEQFF.

The V call is TRBV27, the J call TRBJ1-2, with D possibly TRBD1 on 5 matching bases. V lost 6 bases, J lost 3 bases, and 14 bases lay in between. The CDR3 is 14 amino acids. The germline V gene has CDR1 MNHEY and CDR2 SMNVEV (reference sequence). CDR3 loop: CASRGQSEYYGYTF. The CDR3 region has the DNA TGTGCCAGCAGGGGGCAGAGCGAGTACTATGGCTACACCTTC.

This clonotype was detected only a few times. In nucleotides, the CDR3 is TGTGCCAGCAGCTTAAGATACGGGAGGGTAGATACGCAGTATTTT. Translating gives CASSLRYGRVDTQYF. This rearrangement joins TRBV7-2 to TRBJ2-3, with TRBD2 matching over 8 bases. The V and J ends lost 2 bases and 5 bases, in that order; junction bases with no gene match: 6. The CDR3 loop spans 15 amino acids. Germline CDR1 reads SGHTA; CDR2 reads FQGNSA.

This clonotype has at least ten counts. The chain is built from TRBV30 and TRBJ2-1; D is undetermined. The germline V gene has CDR1 GTSNPN and CDR2 SVGIG (reference sequence). V lost 3 bases to trimming and J lost 15 bases, with 6 bases between them. The CDR3 runs to 8 residues. The DNA for the CDR3 is TGTGCCTGGAGCCGGCTGTTCTTC. Encoded protein: CAWSRLFF.

This clonotype has at least ten counts. V and J are TRBV12-3 or TRBV12-4 and TRBJ2-1, with D perhaps TRBD1 (5 bases). The CDR3 loop spans 12 amino acids. V lost 4 bases to trimming and J lost 9 bases, with 10 bases between them. CDR3 DNA: TGTGCCAGCAGTTCGCAGGGTGTTGAGCAGTTCTTC. Protein product: CASSSQGVEQFF.

At least ten counts were recorded for this clonotype. The rearrangement uses TRBV20-1 and TRBJ2-5; 11 nucleotides align to TRBD2. Germline V CDR1 and CDR2: DFQATT, SNEGSKA (reference sequence). Germline trimming cut 4 bases from V and 5 bases from J; bases unmatched to any gene: 3. CDR3 length equals 13 residues. CDR3 DNA sequence: TGCAGTGCTACCATAGCGGGAGGGGAGACCCAGTACTTC. This translates into CSATIAGGETQYF.

Concerning this clonotype itself: A far bigger clonotype differs at one base, so this is likely a read error. The chain has TRBV30 and TRBJ2-3, with D perhaps being TRBD1 or TRBD2 (6 bases each). The DNA end is more similar to TRBJ2-1, so the J call may be wrong. The germline V gene encodes CDR1 GTSNPN and CDR2 SVGIG (reference sequence). The CDR3 spans 15 residues. CDR3 region: CARSLQGRSWNEQFF. In DNA, the CDR3 is TGTGCCCGGAGCCTCCAGGGGAGGTCTTGGAATGAGCAGTTCTTC.

This clonotype was detected only a few times. The chain couples TRBV5-8 to TRBJ1-6; possibly TRBD1 for D (6 bases). This CDR3 spans 16 amino acids. CDR1 and CDR2 (germline): SGHTS, YDEGEE. Trimming cost V 4 bases and J 0 bases, with 11 bases left between them. CDR3 in DNA: TGTGCCAGCAGCGTAGGAGGGGGCTCCTATAATTCACCCCTCCACTTT. Translating gives CASSVGGGSYNSPLHF.

The sample holds many counts of this clonotype. The chain employs TRBV7-9 and TRBJ2-7; TRBD2 aligns across 9 bases. The CDR3 consists of 17 residues. Germline V gene data show CDR1 as SEHNR and CDR2 as FQNEAQ (reference sequence). With V trimmed by 10 bases and J by 5 bases, 21 bases remained unmatched. The CDR3 reads CATKDALLAGEAHEQYF. The CDR3 region has the DNA TGTGCCACCAAGGACGCCCTACTAGCGGGTGAGGCCCACGAGCAGTACTTC. Full variable domain (rest looked up from reference TRBV7-9 and TRBJ2-7): DTGVSQNPRHKITKRGQNVTFRCDPISEHNRLYWYRQTLGQGPEFLTYFQNEAQLEKSRLLSDRFSAERPKGSFSTLEIQRTEQGDSAMYLCATKDALLAGEAHEQYFGPGTRLTVT.